The 30 T cell receptor beta chains below come from one sample, sequenced in a study of chemoradiotherapy in HPV16-positive cancers. Profiled with immunoSEQ multiplex PCR; TCRdb holds only in-frame clones, not every one. The sample contains over 850 clones, around 80% of which appear only once. Here the sequenced sample was tumor tissue, taken from a patient who underwent chemoradiotherapy. All receptors come from a human donor with HPV-associated anogenital cancer.

V is TRBV20-1 and J is TRBJ1-6; no definite D call. Germline V gives CDR1 DFQATT, CDR2 SNEGSKA (reference sequence). The V end lost 5 bases, the J end lost 10 bases, and 9 bases lay between the germline ends. The length of the CDR3 is 11 residues. The CDR3 sequence: CSAFRHSPLHF. The DNA for the CDR3 is TGCAGTGCTTTCCGTCACTCACCCCTCCACTTT.

The V and J genes are TRBV9 and TRBJ2-3; 14 bases line up with TRBD2. CDR3 length: 17 amino acids. Germline assignment: CDR1 SGDLS and CDR2 YYNGEE. V lost 2 bases to trimming and J lost 3 bases; unmatched junction nucleotides: 5. CDR3 in amino acids: CASSVETSGGVTDTQYF. CDR3 in DNA: TGTGCCAGCAGCGTCGAGACTAGCGGGGGGGTTACAGATACGCAGTATTTT.

This chain uses TRBV9 with TRBJ2-1; TRBD2 aligns across 13 bases. The CDR3 covers 15 residues. The J segment lost 8 bases and the V segment lost 4 bases, leaving 6 bases of the junction unmatched. The germline CDR1 and CDR2 sequences are SGDLS and YYNGEE. CDR3 bases: TGTGCCAGCAGCCTAACTAGCGGGGGGGCCTATGAGCAGTTCTTC. Translation: CASSLTSGGAYEQFF. The variable domain in full, completed from reference TRBV9 and TRBJ2-1, reads DSGVTQTPKHLITATGQRVTLRCSPRSGDLSVYWYQQSLDQGLQFLIQYYNGEERAKGNILERFSAQQFPDLHSELNLSSLELGDSALYFCASSLTSGGAYEQFFGPGTRLTVL.

The chain joins TRBV28 to TRBJ1-1; D is unresolved. The germline V and J ends were trimmed by 6 bases and 6 bases, with 11 bases remaining between them. Germline V gene lookup returns CDR1 MDHEN and CDR2 SYDVKM. CDR3 length equals 12 residues. CDR3: CASRTIRPEAFF. DNA of the CDR3: TGTGCCAGCAGGACCATAAGACCTGAAGCTTTCTTT.

The J gene is TRBJ2-1, the V gene TRBV20-1; no clear D gene. The CDR3 has 11 amino acids. Per the germline V gene, CDR1 is DFQATT and CDR2 is SNEGSKA (reference sequence). V was cut by 3 bases and J by 4 bases, with 4 bases left in between. CDR3 protein: CSASQYNEQFF. CDR3 nucleotides: TGCAGTGCTAGCCAATACAATGAGCAGTTCTTC.

This chain links TRBV5-4 with TRBJ1-1, with 8 bases that match TRBD1. From germline, CDR1 is SGHNT and CDR2 YYREEE (reference sequence). The CDR3 totals 14 residues. V shed 4 bases and J 6 bases; nucleotides not matched to a gene: 8. The CDR3 spells CASSPQGAGAEAFF. CDR3 DNA: TGTGCCAGCAGCCCTCAGGGGGCGGGAGCTGAAGCTTTCTTT.

This chain links TRBV6-1 with TRBJ2-3, with 8 bases aligning to TRBD2. The trim removed 3 bases at V and 3 bases at J, leaving 2 bases unmatched. Germline V lookup: CDR1 MNHNS, CDR2 SASEGT. This CDR3 is built from 14 residues. For the CDR3, the DNA is TGTGCCAGCAGTGATACTAGCGGAACAGATACGCAGTATTTT. The encoded protein is CASSDTSGTDTQYF.

The genes are TRBV10-2 and TRBJ2-4; the D gene could be TRBD1 or TRBD2 (5 bases each). Trimming cost V 0 bases and J 10 bases, with 16 bases left between them. Germline CDR1 WSHSY, CDR2 SAAADI. The CDR3 length is 15 residues. This chain's CDR3 is CASSESRGPFGIQYF. The CDR3 DNA follows: TGCGCCAGCAGTGAGTCGAGGGGCCCATTTGGGATTCAGTACTTC.

The rearrangement links TRBV5-1 to TRBJ2-1; TRBD2 agrees at 10 bases. V lost 0 bases and J lost 6; bases outside the gene matches: 15. The CDR3 is 19 amino acids. Germline V gene sequence: CDR1 SGHRS, CDR2 YFSETQ. CDR3 residues: CASSLVVLAGGFDGNEQFF. DNA for the CDR3: TGCGCCAGCAGCTTGGTTGTTTTAGCGGGGGGATTTGATGGCAATGAGCAGTTCTTC.

This rearrangement joins TRBV19 to TRBJ1-2, with D possibly being TRBD1 (6 bases). The CDR3 length is 14 residues. The germline gives CDR1 LNHDA, CDR2 SQIVND (reference sequence). V was pared by 4 bases and J by 8 bases, with 17 bases between. CDR3 loop: CASSNLDRRRGYTF. DNA of the CDR3: TGTGCCAGTAGTAACCTCGACAGGAGAAGAGGCTACACCTTC.

V usage is TRBV9 and J usage is TRBJ1-3; D not resolved. Deletions cut 4 bases from V and 4 bases from J, with 6 bases between. This CDR3 contains 12 residues. In germline, CDR1 is SGDLS, CDR2 YYNGEE. The CDR3 protein is CASSPPGNTIYF. CDR3 nucleotides: TGTGCCAGCAGCCCCCCCGGAAACACCATATATTTT. Using reference TRBV9 and TRBJ1-3 for the parts outside the CDR3, the full variable domain is DSGVTQTPKHLITATGQRVTLRCSPRSGDLSVYWYQQSLDQGLQFLIQYYNGEERAKGNILERFSAQQFPDLHSELNLSSLELGDSALYFCASSPPGNTIYFGEGSWLTVV.

The chain combines TRBV6-6 with TRBJ1-1, with 7 nucleotides matching TRBD1. The germline V gene has CDR1 MNHNY and CDR2 SVGAGI (reference sequence). V gave up 4 bases and J gave up 0 bases; unmatched junction bases: 2. The CDR3 has 14 amino acids. CDR3 nucleotide sequence: TGTGCCAGCAGTTCAGGGGGTATGAACACTGAAGCTTTCTTT. Translation gives CASSSGGMNTEAFF.

This clone was detected once. The rearrangement links TRBV6-5 to TRBJ2-5; D may be TRBD1 or TRBD2 (5 bases each). Germline-derived CDR1 and CDR2 are MNHEY and SVGAGI. The CDR3 consists of 16 residues. V was clipped by 2 bases and J by 5 bases, with 18 bases between them. This chain's CDR3 is CASSYGEGEGFETQYF. CDR3 nucleotide sequence: TGTGCCAGCAGTTACGGAGAGGGAGAGGGGTTTGAGACCCAGTACTTC.

The chain is built from TRBV2 and TRBJ1-2, with D unclear. Trimming took 6 bases from V and 5 from J, leaving 10 bases between them. CDR3 size: 12 residues. Germline lookup yields CDR1 SNHLY and CDR2 FYNNEI. The CDR3 loop is CASSQAVYGYTF. The CDR3 DNA reads TGTGCCAGCAGCCAGGCTGTTTATGGCTACACCTTC. Full variable domain (outside the CDR3, taken from reference TRBV2 and TRBJ1-2): EPEVTQTPSHQVTQMGQEVILRCVPISNHLYFYWYRQILGQKVEFLVSFYNNEISEKSEIFDDQFSVERPDGSNFTLKIRSTKLEDSAMYFCASSQAVYGYTFGSGTRLTVV.

The genes are TRBV5-4 and TRBJ2-6, with a tentative D call TRBD2 (7 bases). CDR1 and CDR2 from the germline V gene are SGHNT and YYREEE (reference sequence). Trimming took off 0 bases at V and 4 bases at J, with 17 bases between the two ends. The CDR3 consists of 18 residues. CDR3 loop: CASSLGMGGPTGANVLTF. Here the CDR3 DNA reads TGTGCCAGCAGCTTGGGGATGGGGGGGCCCACAGGGGCCAACGTCCTGACTTTC.

This chain connects TRBV28 to TRBJ2-7, with unresolved D. The V and J ends lost 1 base and 5 bases respectively, with 6 bases between them. The CDR3 loop spans 12 amino acids. Germline V gene sequence: CDR1 MDHEN, CDR2 SYDVKM. The CDR3 DNA is TGTGCCAGCAGTTTATACAGCCACGAGCAGTACTTC. It yields the protein CASSLYSHEQYF.

The rearrangement links TRBV2 to TRBJ2-1; D not certain. This CDR3 has 13 amino acids. The V gene's germline CDR1 is SNHLY and CDR2 FYNNEI. V lost 3 bases, J lost 8 bases, and 11 bases lay in between. The CDR3 DNA follows: TGTGCCAGCAGTGATATTAAGGTACATGAGCAGTTCTTC. Translated: CASSDIKVHEQFF.

The chain joins TRBV5-1 to TRBJ1-4, with D uncertain. The CDR3 runs to 15 residues. V was pared by 1 base and J by 4 bases, with 11 bases between. Per the germline V gene, CDR1 is SGHRS and CDR2 is YFSETQ. CDR3 loop: CASSLSGELNEKLFF. In DNA, the CDR3 is TGCGCCAGCAGCTTGTCCGGGGAGCTTAATGAAAAACTGTTTTTT.

This rearrangement joins TRBV5-4 to TRBJ2-1, with a tentative D call TRBD1 (6 bases). Germline V gives CDR1 SGHNT, CDR2 YYREEE (reference sequence). The CDR3 sequence is 16 residues long. Trimming cost V 6 bases and J 4 bases, with 20 bases left between them. CDR3 region: CASTASSRGRYNEQFF. In DNA form, the CDR3 reads TGTGCCAGCACAGCTTCTAGCAGGGGAAGGTACAATGAGCAGTTCTTC.

The J gene is TRBJ1-1, the V gene TRBV19; no reliable D call. The germline gives CDR1 LNHDA, CDR2 SQIVND (reference sequence). Trimming stripped 5 bases from V and 5 bases from J, with 27 bases between. CDR3 length equals 18 residues. The DNA for the CDR3 is TGTGCCAGTAGTTCCCGATCCGGTAGCAGGCAGGAAAAGACTGAAGCTTTCTTT. Translating gives CASSSRSGSRQEKTEAFF.

The rearrangement links TRBV14 to TRBJ2-3, with 12 bases matching TRBD1. CDR1 and CDR2 from the germline V gene are SGHDN and FVKESK. The CDR3 has 17 residues. Trimming removed 2 bases from V and 5 bases from J; junction bases left unmatched: 8. The CDR3 protein is CASSQRDRGRREDTQYF. CDR3 DNA: TGTGCCAGCAGCCAACGGGACAGGGGGCGAAGGGAAGATACGCAGTATTTT.

This sequence joins TRBV19 and TRBJ2-4, with TRBD2 as a possible D gene (6 bases). The V gene lost 5 bases and the J gene lost 2 bases, with 7 bases spanning the gap. The CDR3 length is 13 residues. In germline, CDR1 is LNHDA, CDR2 SQIVND (reference sequence). CDR3 nucleotides: TGTGCCAGTAGTGCGGGACCCAAAAACATTCAGTACTTC. As protein: CASSAGPKNIQYF. The full variable domain, in which reference TRBV19 and TRBJ2-4 provide the parts outside the CDR3, is DGGITQSPKYLFRKEGQNVTLSCEQNLNHDAMYWYRQDPGQGLRLIYYSQIVNDFQKGDIAEGYSVSREKKESFPLTVTSAQKNPTAFYLCASSAGPKNIQYFGAGTRLSVL.

The DNA of the CDR3 is TGTGCCAGCAGCTTAGAGTTCCGGCTACAAGAGACCCAGTACTTC. Protein: CASSLEFRLQETQYF. The V gene is TRBV11-2, the J gene TRBJ2-5; the D is unclear. The CDR3 contains 15 residues. Germline CDR1 SGHAT, CDR2 FQNNGV. V lost 0 bases to trimming and J lost 2 bases, with 10 bases between them.

This clone was picked up one time. This rearrangement joins TRBV7-8 to TRBJ1-1; the D is unclear. V lost 1 base and J 2 bases, leaving 11 bases between the germline ends. The CDR3 loop spans 15 amino acids. The germline V gene encodes CDR1 SGHVS and CDR2 FQNEAQ. CDR3 protein: CASSLEHRLNTEAFF. The DNA for the CDR3 is TGTGCCAGCAGCTTAGAACACAGACTAAACACTGAAGCTTTCTTT.

The rearrangement joins TRBV5-1 to TRBJ2-5; either TRBD1 or TRBD2 may fit D (5 bases each). The CDR3 loop spans 14 amino acids. The germline V gene has CDR1 SGHRS and CDR2 YFSETQ. The V end was cut by 0 bases, the J end by 4 bases, with 10 bases between. The CDR3 protein is CASSLDWGRETQYF. The CDR3 DNA is TGCGCCAGCAGCTTGGATTGGGGACGAGAGACCCAGTACTTC. The entire variable domain, with the rest obtained from reference TRBV5-1 and TRBJ2-5, is as follows: KAGVTQTPRYLIKTRGQQVTLSCSPISGHRSVSWYQQTPGQGLQFLFEYFSETQRNKGNFPGRFSGRQFSNSRSEMNVSTLELGDSALYLCASSLDWGRETQYFGPGTRLLVL.

J is TRBJ1-4 and V is TRBV30, with a possible D match to TRBD1 (5 bases). This CDR3 comprises 11 residues. Trimming stripped 0 bases from V and 14 bases from J, with 10 bases between. Germline V gene sequence: CDR1 GTSNPN, CDR2 SVGIG (reference sequence). For the CDR3, the DNA is TGTGCCTGGAGTGTTGGGGCAAGCCTGTTTTTT. Amino acid sequence: CAWSVGASLFF.

The V call is TRBV15, the J call TRBJ1-5; 8 nucleotides align to TRBD1. V lost 0 bases to trimming and J lost 6 bases; unmatched junction nucleotides: 7. The germline V gene encodes CDR1 LNHNV and CDR2 YYDKDF (reference sequence). This CDR3 has 16 residues. For the CDR3, the DNA is TGTGCCACCAGCAGAGAGGAAGGACAGGGTGGTCAGCCCCAGCATTTT. It specifies CATSREEGQGGQPQHF. The full variable domain, rest sourced from reference TRBV15 and TRBJ1-5, is DAMVIQNPRYQVTQFGKPVTLSCSQTLNHNVMYWYQQKSSQAPKLLFHYYDKDFNNEADTPDNFQSRRPNTSFCFLDIRSPGLGDTAMYLCATSREEGQGGQPQHFGDGTRLSIL.

The rearrangement links TRBV29-1 to TRBJ2-7, with 7 positions matching TRBD2. J lost 5 bases, V lost 4 bases, and 8 bases had no gene match. Germline V gene sequence: CDR1 SQVTM, CDR2 ANQGSEA. CDR3 length: 13 residues. CDR3 bases: TGCAGCGTTGCTCTAGCGGTTCGAGACGAGCAGTACTTC. Protein: CSVALAVRDEQYF.

The J gene is TRBJ1-3, the V gene TRBV30; 9 bases line up with TRBD1. This CDR3 spans 17 amino acids. J was trimmed by 4 bases and V by 1 base; bases with no gene match: 11. Germline-derived CDR1 and CDR2 are GTSNPN and SVGIG (reference sequence). In DNA, the CDR3 is TGTGCCTGGAGTGAAGGACAACAGGGGGCTAAAGGAAACACCATATATTTT. Amino acid sequence: CAWSEGQQGAKGNTIYF.

This chain joins TRBV27 and TRBJ2-2; TRBD2 might be the D (7 bases). This CDR3 comprises 16 residues. V was clipped by 4 bases and J by 0 bases, with 12 bases between them. Germline lookup yields CDR1 MNHEY and CDR2 SMNVEV (reference sequence). As DNA, the CDR3 is TGTGCCAGCAGTTCCCCGGGGGGCTCGAACACCGGGGAGCTGTTTTTT. Its translation: CASSSPGGSNTGELFF.